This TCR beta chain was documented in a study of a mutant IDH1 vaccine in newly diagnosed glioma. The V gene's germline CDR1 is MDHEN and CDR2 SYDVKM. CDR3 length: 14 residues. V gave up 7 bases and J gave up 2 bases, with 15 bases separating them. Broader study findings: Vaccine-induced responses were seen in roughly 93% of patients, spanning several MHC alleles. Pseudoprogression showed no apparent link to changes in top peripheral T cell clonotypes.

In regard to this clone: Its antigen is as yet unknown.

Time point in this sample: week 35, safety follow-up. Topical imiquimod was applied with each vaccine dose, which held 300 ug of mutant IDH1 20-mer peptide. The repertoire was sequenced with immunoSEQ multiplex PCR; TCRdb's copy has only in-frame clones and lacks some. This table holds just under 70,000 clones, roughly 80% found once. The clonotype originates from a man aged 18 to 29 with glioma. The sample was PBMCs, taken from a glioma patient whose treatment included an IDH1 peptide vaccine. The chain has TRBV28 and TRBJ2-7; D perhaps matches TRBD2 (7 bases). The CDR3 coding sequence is TGTGCCAGCAAGGGGGGGGCTTTCCCCTACGAGCAGTACTTC. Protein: CASKGGAFPYEQYF.